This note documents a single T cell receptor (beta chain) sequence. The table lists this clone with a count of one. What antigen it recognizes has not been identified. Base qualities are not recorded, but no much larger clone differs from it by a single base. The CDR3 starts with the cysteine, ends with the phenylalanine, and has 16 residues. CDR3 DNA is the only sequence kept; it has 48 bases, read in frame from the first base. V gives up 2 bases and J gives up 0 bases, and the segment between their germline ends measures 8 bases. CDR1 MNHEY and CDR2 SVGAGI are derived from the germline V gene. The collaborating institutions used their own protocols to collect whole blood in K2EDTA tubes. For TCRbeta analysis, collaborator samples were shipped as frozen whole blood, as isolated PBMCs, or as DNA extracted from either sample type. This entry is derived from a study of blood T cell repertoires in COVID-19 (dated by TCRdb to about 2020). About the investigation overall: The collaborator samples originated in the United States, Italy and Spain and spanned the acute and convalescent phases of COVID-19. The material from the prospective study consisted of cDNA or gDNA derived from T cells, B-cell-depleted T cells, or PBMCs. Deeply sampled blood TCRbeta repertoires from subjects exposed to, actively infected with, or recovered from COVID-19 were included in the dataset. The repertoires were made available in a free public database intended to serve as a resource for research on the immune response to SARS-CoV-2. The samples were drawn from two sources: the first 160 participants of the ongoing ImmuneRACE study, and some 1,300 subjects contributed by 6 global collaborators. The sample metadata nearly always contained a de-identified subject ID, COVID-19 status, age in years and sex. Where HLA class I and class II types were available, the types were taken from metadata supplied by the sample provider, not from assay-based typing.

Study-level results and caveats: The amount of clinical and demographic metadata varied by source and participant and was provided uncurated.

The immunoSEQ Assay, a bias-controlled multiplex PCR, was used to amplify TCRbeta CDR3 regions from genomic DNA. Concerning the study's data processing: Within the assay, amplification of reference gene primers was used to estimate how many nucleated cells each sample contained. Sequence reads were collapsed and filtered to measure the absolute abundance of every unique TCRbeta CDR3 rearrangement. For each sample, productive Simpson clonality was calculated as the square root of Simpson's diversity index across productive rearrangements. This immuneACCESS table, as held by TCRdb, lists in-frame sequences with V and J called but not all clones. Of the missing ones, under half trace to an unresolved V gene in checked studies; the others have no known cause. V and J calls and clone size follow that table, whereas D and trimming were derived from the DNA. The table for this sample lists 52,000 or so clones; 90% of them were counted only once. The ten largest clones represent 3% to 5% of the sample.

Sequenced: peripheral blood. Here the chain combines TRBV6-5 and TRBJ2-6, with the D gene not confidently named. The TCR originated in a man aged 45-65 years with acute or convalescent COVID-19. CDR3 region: CASSYERSSGANVLTF. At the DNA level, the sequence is TGTGCCAGCAGTTACGAGCGAAGCTCTGGGGCCAACGTCCTGACTTTC.